This T cell receptor (beta chain) was sequenced during a study of T cell responses to AZD1222 COVID-19 vaccine. Study observations and caveats: Females outnumbered males among donors, who were mostly white British; clonal diversity was possibly underestimated. Repertoire samples came only from after the peak T cell response.

This clone was seen only once. Its antigen is not identified. TCRdb's table, derived via immunoSEQ multiplex PCR, lists solely in-frame clones and lacks some. The sample shows more than 65,000 clones, roughly 88% of them seen only once. This sequence was found in an adult who received the AZD1222 COVID-19 vaccine. Source: peripheral blood, taken 28 days after the second AZD1222 dose.

CDR3 coding DNA: TGTGCCAGCAGCTTAGGATCGGGAGTAGTAAACGAGCAGTACTTC. Translation gives CASSLGSGVVNEQYF. The chain joins TRBV7-8 to TRBJ2-7; weak D call: TRBD2 (6 bases). The CDR3 loop spans 15 amino acids. Germline V lookup: CDR1 SGHVS, CDR2 FQNEAQ. Trimming removed 1 base from V and 5 bases from J, with 15 bases in between.